The clone carrying this T cell receptor (beta chain) has a handful of counts. Its antigen is as yet unknown. The V gene's germline CDR1 is LGHDT and CDR2 YNNKEL (reference sequence). V was clipped by 7 bases and J by 3 bases, with 15 bases between them. CDR3 size: 14 residues. Unique molecular identifiers were built into the TCR beta cDNA libraries. Roughly 500,000 cDNA molecules came from around 1 to 10 million T cells. TCRdb re-derived calls from the PCR reads in MiXCR, one entry per CDR3 protein. Of roughly 700,000 distinct CDR3 sequences in the sample, just under 30% are singletons; the top ten hold roughly 0.57%. This sample is drawn from a study of post-analysis software for immune sequencing data. Study-wide context: Relapsing-remitting, secondary progressive and progressive-relapsing forms made up the multiple sclerosis disease courses.

Points from the study as a whole: Controls showed significantly higher normalized Chao1 diversity than did multiple sclerosis patients. Relative to controls, patients had about five TRBV segments at higher frequency, with TRBV5-6, TRBV5-1 and TRBV20-1 among these.

The rearrangement links TRBV3-1 to TRBJ2-5; D is possibly TRBD2 (6 bases). The sequenced sample was blood. This receptor was identified in a girl aged 10-17 years with multiple sclerosis. CDR3 coding DNA: TGTGCCAGCAATCCCGCCTGGGGGGAAGAGACCCAGTACTTC. Amino acid sequence: CASNPAWGEETQYF.